This passage covers 25 T cell receptor beta chains from one sample sequenced in a study of blood T cell repertoires in COVID-19. Data came from immunoSEQ multiplex PCR; TCRdb stores just in-frame clones and leaves some out. The table lists 200,000 to 250,000 clones, about 84% of them singletons. Sequences were obtained from PBMCs or T cells enriched from blood (not recorded which). Source of these receptors: a woman aged 40 to 50 with acute COVID-19.

The chain has TRBV3-1 (or the pseudogene TRBV3-2) and TRBJ1-2; TRBD1 aligns across 7 bases. V shed 4 bases, J shed 3 bases, and the junction held 2 bases outside the gene matches. The CDR3 contains 13 residues. Per germline, CDR1 LGHDT and CDR2 YNNKEL (reference sequence). DNA of the CDR3: TGTGCCAGCAGCCCCACAGGGGACTATGGCTACACCTTC. As protein: CASSPTGDYGYTF.

J is TRBJ2-2 and V is TRBV6-5, with 12 bases fitting TRBD2. The CDR3 is 15 amino acids. Looked up from germline, CDR1 is MNHEY and CDR2 is SVGAGI. After removal of 6 bases from V and 5 bases from J, the junction contained 4 bases not matched to a gene. CDR3 DNA sequence: TGTGCCAGCAGCGGACTAGCGGGGCGAACCGGGGAGCTGTTTTTT. Translated, it gives CASSGLAGRTGELFF.

This chain connects TRBV14 to TRBJ1-2; D gene ambiguous. Germline-derived CDR1 and CDR2 are SGHDN and FVKESK. The ends were cut back, 4 bases at V and 3 bases at J, with 12 bases in the middle. This CDR3 has 14 amino acids. In nucleotides, the CDR3 is TGTGCCAGCAGCCCCGCCTCGGGGTACTATGGCTACACCTTC. Its protein product is CASSPASGYYGYTF. The complete variable domain, with remaining parts taken from reference TRBV14 and TRBJ1-2, reads EAGVTQFPSHSVIEKGQTVTLRCDPISGHDNLYWYRRVMGKEIKFLLHFVKESKQDESGMPNNRFLAERTGGTYSTLKVQPAELEDSGVYFCASSPASGYYGYTFGSGTRLTVV.

DNA of the CDR3: TGTGCCAGCAGACCACTAGCGGGGGTACAAGAGACCCAGTACTTC. Translating gives CASRPLAGVQETQYF. The chain combines TRBV3-1 (or the pseudogene TRBV3-2) with TRBJ2-5, with TRBD2 matching 11 bases. V shed 6 bases, J shed 2 bases, and the junction held 5 bases outside the gene matches. CDR3 length equals 15 residues. Germline V gives CDR1 LGHDT, CDR2 YNNKEL (reference sequence).

The chain combines TRBV19 with TRBJ1-5, with D perhaps matching TRBD1 (6 bases). CDR3 length: 14 amino acids. Germline CDR1 LNHDA, CDR2 SQIVND (reference sequence). V shed 5 bases and J shed 2 bases, with 10 bases lying between them. The CDR3 reads CASSLRGGNQPQHF. The DNA for the CDR3 is TGTGCCAGTAGTCTCAGGGGAGGCAATCAGCCCCAGCATTTT. Based on the CDR3 plus reference TRBV19 and TRBJ1-5, the full variable domain is DGGITQSPKYLFRKEGQNVTLSCEQNLNHDAMYWYRQDPGQGLRLIYYSQIVNDFQKGDIAEGYSVSREKKESFPLTVTSAQKNPTAFYLCASSLRGGNQPQHFGDGTRLSIL.

The CDR3 sequence is CAWSGGFRQPQHF. CDR3 DNA: TGTGCCTGGAGCGGAGGGTTCCGTCAGCCCCAGCATTTT. The gene calls are TRBV30 and TRBJ1-5; no definite D call. The CDR3 consists of 13 residues. V lost 3 bases and J 6 bases, leaving 12 bases between the germline ends. Looked up from germline, CDR1 is GTSNPN and CDR2 is SVGIG (reference sequence).

The genes are TRBV5-4 and TRBJ2-7; 12 bases align to TRBD2. CDR1 and CDR2 from the germline V gene are SGHNT and YYREEE (reference sequence). The V and J ends lost 4 bases and 2 bases, in that order; junction bases with no gene match: 7. The CDR3 sequence is 16 residues long. The CDR3 DNA reads TGTGCCAGCAGCCCGAAGACTAGCGGGAGACCCTACGAGCAGTACTTC. It codes for CASSPKTSGRPYEQYF.

The V and J genes are TRBV28 and TRBJ2-5; 13 bases are a match to TRBD2. The CDR3 loop spans 14 amino acids. From germline, CDR1 is MDHEN and CDR2 SYDVKM. Trimming removed 5 bases from V and 11 bases from J; junction bases left unmatched: 8. The CDR3 DNA reads TGTGCCAGCAGTCCGGGACTAGCGGGACATCGGCAGTACTTC. As protein: CASSPGLAGHRQYF.

This clone was seen a single time. CDR3 in amino acids: CASSSRGGTGYTF. Written as DNA, the CDR3 is TGTGCCAGTAGTAGCAGGGGAGGGACTGGCTACACCTTC. The genes are TRBV19 and TRBJ1-2; a weak D match, TRBD1 (6 bases). V lost 4 bases and J 7 bases, leaving 13 bases between the germline ends. The CDR3 has 13 amino acids. Germline loops: CDR1 LNHDA, CDR2 SQIVND (reference sequence).

The chain recombines TRBV28 with TRBJ1-6, with D uncertain. The CDR3 covers 15 residues. V lost 5 bases to trimming and J lost 0 bases, with 8 bases between them. Germline V CDR1 and CDR2: MDHEN, SYDVKM. In nucleotides, the CDR3 is TGTGCCAGCAGTGAGATGAGCTCCTATAATTCACCCCTCCACTTT. Its protein is CASSEMSSYNSPLHF.

This chain joins TRBV10-1 and TRBJ1-1; D gene ambiguous. Germline CDR1 and CDR2: WNHNN and SYGVQD (reference sequence). CDR3 size: 12 residues. Trimming took 8 bases from V and 7 from J, leaving 14 bases between them. The CDR3 protein is CASCPPTVEAFF. Written as DNA, the CDR3 is TGCGCCAGCTGCCCCCCCACAGTTGAAGCTTTCTTT.

The chain is built from TRBV30 and TRBJ1-4; D is undetermined. V lost 0 bases to trimming and J lost 0 bases, with 14 bases between them. CDR1 GTSNPN and CDR2 SVGIG come from the germline V gene (reference sequence). The CDR3 has 17 amino acids. CDR3 DNA: TGTGCCTGGAGTGTACAGCGGAACCTTGCAACTAATGAAAAACTGTTTTTT. Translation gives CAWSVQRNLATNEKLFF.

The rearrangement uses TRBV4-1 and TRBJ1-1; 8 bases match TRBD1. CDR3 length: 15 amino acids. In germline, CDR1 is MGHRA, CDR2 YSYEKL. With 0 bases clipped from V and 2 bases from J, the junction kept 2 bases outside the gene matches. CDR3 coding DNA: TGCGCCAGCAGCCAAGAGGACAGGGCTAACACTGAAGCTTTCTTT. Amino acid sequence: CASSQEDRANTEAFF.

The V gene is TRBV12-3 or TRBV12-4, the J gene TRBJ2-1; maybe TRBD1 (6 bases). This CDR3 is built from 13 residues. The V end was cut by 6 bases, the J end by 7 bases, with 13 bases between. Written as DNA, the CDR3 is TGTGCCAGCAGGCCGACAGGTACGAATGAGCAGTTCTTC. This encodes CASRPTGTNEQFF.

This sequence joins TRBV5-4 and TRBJ1-2; 8 bases line up with TRBD1. After removal of 4 bases from V and 0 bases from J, the junction contained 5 bases not matched to a gene. This CDR3 is built from 15 residues. Germline-derived CDR1 and CDR2 are SGHNT and YYREEE (reference sequence). In DNA, the CDR3 is TGTGCCAGCAGCGCCCAACAGGGGGCTAACTATGGCTACACCTTC. Translating it yields CASSAQQGANYGYTF. Combining the CDR3 with reference TRBV5-4 and TRBJ1-2 gives the whole variable domain ETGVTQSPTHLIKTRGQQVTLRCSSQSGHNTVSWYQQALGQGPQFIFQYYREEENGRGNFPPRFSGLQFPNYSSELNVNALELDDSALYLCASSAQQGANYGYTFGSGTRLTVV.

The gene calls are TRBV27 and TRBJ2-3, with TRBD2 identical over 8 bases. CDR3 length: 16 amino acids. The germline gives CDR1 MNHEY, CDR2 SMNVEV (reference sequence). The ends lost 7 bases at V and 0 bases at J; junction bases unmatched: 9. The CDR3 DNA reads TGTGCCAGCACTTCTACAAGACTAGCGAGCACAGATACGCAGTATTTT. Translated, it gives CASTSTRLASTDTQYF.

The chain recombines TRBV2 with TRBJ1-1; 7 nucleotides agree with TRBD1. V trimming: 3 bases; J trimming: 6 bases; junction bases outside the gene matches: 7. The CDR3 runs to 14 residues. Germline V CDR1 and CDR2: SNHLY, FYNNEI. The CDR3 is CASSENRGYAEAFF. CDR3 DNA: TGTGCCAGCAGTGAGAACAGGGGATACGCTGAAGCTTTCTTT. The full variable domain, its missing parts supplied by reference TRBV2 and TRBJ1-1, is EPEVTQTPSHQVTQMGQEVILRCVPISNHLYFYWYRQILGQKVEFLVSFYNNEISEKSEIFDDQFSVERPDGSNFTLKIRSTKLEDSAMYFCASSENRGYAEAFFGQGTRLTVV.

This chain uses TRBV2 with TRBJ2-7; D is perhaps TRBD1 (6 bases). Germline-derived CDR1 and CDR2 are SNHLY and FYNNEI. Trimming left V 11 bases short and J 6 bases short, with 20 bases between. CDR3 size: 13 residues. The CDR3 loop reads CAVPRTGKGEQYF. Here the CDR3 DNA reads TGTGCCGTGCCGAGAACAGGGAAGGGCGAGCAGTACTTC.

The chain couples TRBV7-9 to TRBJ2-3; a weak D match, TRBD1 (5 bases). The CDR3 covers 13 residues. Germline CDR1 reads SEHNR; CDR2 reads FQNEAQ (reference sequence). V was pared by 4 bases and J by 5 bases, with 10 bases between. The CDR3 nucleotides read TGTGCCAGCAGCTCCCCGACAGAAGATACGCAGTATTTT. This codes for CASSSPTEDTQYF.

The rearrangement joins TRBV24-1 to TRBJ2-3, with D tentatively TRBD1 (6 bases). The V gene lost 7 bases and the J gene lost 1 base, with 8 bases spanning the gap. Germline CDR1 KGHDR, CDR2 SFDVKD. This CDR3 is built from 13 residues. This CDR3 is CATSRQGTDTQYF. The CDR3 nucleotides are TGTGCCACCAGCCGACAGGGCACAGATACGCAGTATTTT.

This clone was seen just once. The chain carries TRBV6-5 and TRBJ1-2, with a weak D call TRBD1 (5 bases). The CDR3 covers 15 residues. Trimming stripped 6 bases from V and 1 base from J, with 15 bases between. CDR1 and CDR2 (germline): MNHEY, SVGAGI. CDR3 region: CASRGGDSRNYGYTF. The CDR3 DNA is TGTGCCAGCAGGGGAGGGGACTCCCGTAACTATGGCTACACCTTC.

V and J are TRBV2 and TRBJ2-2; a possible D gene is TRBD2 (5 bases). Trimming took 7 bases from V and 4 from J, leaving 13 bases between them. Germline lookup yields CDR1 SNHLY and CDR2 FYNNEI. The CDR3 totals 14 residues. The CDR3 protein is CASTPRVGTGELFF. CDR3 bases: TGTGCCAGCACCCCGAGGGTGGGCACCGGGGAGCTGTTTTTT.

The chain has TRBV4-2 and TRBJ1-5, with 10 bases matching TRBD1. This CDR3 is 16 amino acids long. Germline loops: CDR1 LGHNA, CDR2 YNFKEQ. J lost 6 bases, V lost 0 bases, and 5 bases had no gene match. CDR3 residues: CASSQEAGQGFQPQHF. CDR3 DNA: TGTGCCAGCAGCCAAGAGGCGGGACAGGGGTTTCAGCCCCAGCATTTT.

V gene TRBV6-2 or TRBV6-3 combines with J gene TRBJ2-7; 8 bases match TRBD2. The CDR3 sequence is 18 residues long. J gave up 3 bases and V 2 bases, and 15 bases lay outside the gene matches. CDR1 is MNHEY and CDR2 is SVGEGT in the germline V gene. In nucleotides, the CDR3 is TGTGCCAGCAGTTACCCACTAGCGGAGGACGGATTCAACTACGAGCAGTACTTC. This encodes CASSYPLAEDGFNYEQYF.

This clone was seen a handful of times. The chain joins TRBV29-1 to TRBJ1-4; D gene ambiguous. The CDR3 is made up of 13 amino acids. Germline V gives CDR1 SQVTM, CDR2 ANQGSEA. Trimming left V 6 bases short and J 4 bases short, with 12 bases between. The CDR3 loop is CSVSSRLNEKLFF. The CDR3 DNA follows: TGCAGCGTAAGCTCGAGGCTTAATGAAAAACTGTTTTTT.